These 22 T cell receptor beta chains share one sample of origin, sequenced in a study of cytomegalovirus exposure and HLA in healthy donors. The PCR made use of 60 Vbeta and 13 Jbeta primers. Profiling relied on immunoSEQ multiplex PCR, and the TCRdb table lists in-frame clones only, not all of them. The sample has tens of thousands of clones; roughly two thirds are singletons. Sequencing input: PBMCs. Receptor source: a woman in her thirties in good health and CMV-seronegative.

The V call is TRBV27, the J call TRBJ1-5; possible D gene TRBD1, 5 bases. V shed 2 bases and J shed 9 bases, with 11 bases lying between them. This CDR3 comprises 13 residues. Germline CDR1 is MNHEY and CDR2 is SMNVEV (reference sequence). The CDR3 spells CASSLGAMGPQHF. The CDR3 DNA reads TGTGCCAGCAGTTTAGGGGCGATGGGGCCCCAGCATTTT.

Written as DNA, the CDR3 is TGTGCCAGTAGTATAGCCTCTGAGGGGGTCTATGGCTACACCTTC. Its protein product is CASSIASEGVYGYTF. The chain uses TRBV19 and TRBJ1-2; a weak D match, TRBD1 (6 bases). Trimming stripped 1 base from V and 4 bases from J, with 13 bases between. This CDR3 is 15 amino acids long. From germline, CDR1 is LNHDA and CDR2 SQIVND (reference sequence).

This clone has more than one count but fewer than ten. The rearrangement links TRBV4-1 to TRBJ2-4; TRBD2 matches 13 bases. The junction had 8 bases not matched to a gene; V was cut back by 1 base and J by 5 bases. This CDR3 has 18 residues. The germline V gene has CDR1 MGHRA and CDR2 YSYEKL. The CDR3 reads CASSQVWTGTSGENIQYF. CDR3 DNA: TGCGCCAGCAGCCAAGTTTGGACCGGGACTAGCGGGGAAAACATTCAGTACTTC.

This chain uses TRBV7-9 with TRBJ2-1; 9 bases match TRBD2. Germline V CDR1 and CDR2: SEHNR, FQNEAQ (reference sequence). The CDR3 sequence is 15 residues long. Trimming at V came to 4 bases and at J to 2 bases, leaving 3 bases not matched to a gene. Here the CDR3 DNA reads TGTGCCAGCAGCTATAGCGGGGGTACCTACAATGAGCAGTTCTTC. Amino acid sequence: CASSYSGGTYNEQFF.

The chain couples TRBV7-6 to TRBJ2-2, with D hard to call. Germline lookup yields CDR1 SGHVS and CDR2 FNYEAQ. The CDR3 loop spans 15 amino acids. The V and J ends lost 2 bases and 0 bases respectively, with 7 bases between them. The CDR3 DNA is TGTGCCAGCAGCTTATTTTCAGCGAACACCGGGGAGCTGTTTTTT. Translation gives CASSLFSANTGELFF.

The chain has TRBV4-1 and TRBJ2-7; 9 bases line up with TRBD2. Germline loops: CDR1 MGHRA, CDR2 YSYEKL. V gave up 0 bases and J gave up 3 bases; unmatched junction bases: 3. The CDR3 covers 15 residues. CDR3 region: CASSQDRGGDYEQYF. The CDR3, as DNA: TGCGCCAGCAGCCAAGATCGCGGGGGGGACTACGAGCAGTACTTC.

This rearrangement joins TRBV5-1 to TRBJ1-1; D not resolved. The germline V gene encodes CDR1 SGHRS and CDR2 YFSETQ. The CDR3 has 13 residues. Trimming took off 4 bases at V and 0 bases at J, with 7 bases between the two ends. The CDR3 sequence: CASSIQMNTEAFF. The DNA of the CDR3 is TGCGCCAGCAGCATACAGATGAACACTGAAGCTTTCTTT.

The rearrangement links TRBV7-2 to TRBJ1-1, with D maybe TRBD1 (6 bases). V lost 5 bases and J 6 bases, leaving 13 bases between the germline ends. Germline CDR1 reads SGHTA; CDR2 reads FQGNSA. The CDR3 loop spans 13 amino acids. The chain's CDR3 is CASSPLQGSEAFF. Here the CDR3 DNA reads TGTGCCAGCAGCCCCCTCCAGGGGTCTGAAGCTTTCTTT.

A few counts support this clone. The chain couples TRBV19 to TRBJ1-1, with D unresolved. Trimming removed 3 bases from V and 1 base from J, with 9 bases in between. Germline lookup yields CDR1 LNHDA and CDR2 SQIVND (reference sequence). The CDR3 consists of 14 residues. The CDR3 coding sequence is TGTGCCAGTAGTATCCGCGGCACGAACACTGAAGCTTTCTTT. Protein sequence: CASSIRGTNTEAFF. The whole variable domain, remainder taken from reference TRBV19 and TRBJ1-1, is DGGITQSPKYLFRKEGQNVTLSCEQNLNHDAMYWYRQDPGQGLRLIYYSQIVNDFQKGDIAEGYSVSREKKESFPLTVTSAQKNPTAFYLCASSIRGTNTEAFFGQGTRLTVV.

This chain connects TRBV5-1 to TRBJ2-3, with a possible D match to TRBD1 (7 bases). V was trimmed by 4 bases and J by 3 bases, leaving 18 bases between them. CDR3 length: 16 residues. The germline gives CDR1 SGHRS, CDR2 YFSETQ. The CDR3 protein is CASSTLGQGGTDTQYF. CDR3 DNA sequence: TGCGCCAGCAGCACCCTCGGGCAGGGGGGTACAGATACGCAGTATTTT.

The rearrangement uses TRBV10-1 and TRBJ2-3; 7 positions agree with TRBD1. The CDR3 is 15 residues long. Germline V CDR1 and CDR2: WNHNN, SYGVQD (reference sequence). Losses at the gene ends were 4 bases for V and 5 bases for J; bases not matched to a gene: 9. This CDR3 reads CASSADLGQRDTQYF. The DNA for the CDR3 is TGCGCCAGCAGTGCTGATTTGGGACAGCGAGATACGCAGTATTTT.

CDR3 bases: TGTGCCTGGAGCCGACAGGGGGTCTACGAGCAGTACTTC. Translating it yields CAWSRQGVYEQYF. This rearrangement joins TRBV30 to TRBJ2-7; TRBD1 matches 9 bases. Germline CDR1 and CDR2: GTSNPN and SVGIG (reference sequence). The CDR3 consists of 13 residues. Losses at the gene ends were 3 bases for V and 3 bases for J; bases not matched to a gene: 3.

The chain joins TRBV5-4 to TRBJ2-5; 15 nucleotides agree with TRBD2. The CDR3 covers 18 residues. The germline CDR1 and CDR2 sequences are SGHNT and YYREEE (reference sequence). V shed 4 bases and J 0 bases; nucleotides not matched to a gene: 7. The CDR3: CASSEGLAGGAYQETQYF. CDR3 nucleotides: TGTGCCAGCAGCGAGGGACTAGCGGGGGGCGCGTACCAAGAGACCCAGTACTTC.

Regarding this clone: Other DNA variants within this sample encode the same CDR3. Written as DNA, the CDR3 is TGTGCCAGCAGCCCGAGACTAGCGGGCGAGCAGTACTTC. Residues: CASSPRLAGEQYF. This chain uses TRBV14 with TRBJ2-7; 10 bases line up with TRBD2. This CDR3 has 13 residues. CDR1 is SGHDN and CDR2 is FVKESK in the germline V gene. Germline trimming cut 4 bases from V and 6 bases from J; bases unmatched to any gene: 3. Full variable domain (rest looked up from reference TRBV14 and TRBJ2-7): EAGVTQFPSHSVIEKGQTVTLRCDPISGHDNLYWYRRVMGKEIKFLLHFVKESKQDESGMPNNRFLAERTGGTYSTLKVQPAELEDSGVYFCASSPRLAGEQYFGPGTRLTVT.

This clone has only a few counts. The chain employs TRBV4-3 and TRBJ2-3; 9 positions match TRBD2. The CDR3 contains 18 residues. Germline V CDR1 and CDR2: LGHNA, YSLEER. V trimming: 2 bases; J trimming: 0 bases; junction bases outside the gene matches: 9. The CDR3 DNA is TGCGCCAGCAGCCAATCGTTACTAGCGGGCGAAAGCACAGATACGCAGTATTTT. This encodes CASSQSLLAGESTDTQYF.

CDR3 protein: CASSLEGSGSYEQYF. CDR3 in DNA: TGTGCCAGCAGTTTAGAGGGAAGTGGATCCTACGAGCAGTACTTC. This chain uses TRBV28 with TRBJ2-7; D perhaps matches TRBD2 (5 bases). Trimming took off 2 bases at V and 1 base at J, with 12 bases between the two ends. CDR1 is MDHEN and CDR2 is SYDVKM in the germline V gene. This CDR3 contains 15 residues.

This rearrangement joins TRBV18 to TRBJ2-3; 8 bases map to TRBD2. The CDR3 is 16 residues long. CDR1 and CDR2 (germline): KGHSH, LQKENI. Losses at the gene ends were 4 bases for V and 5 bases for J; bases not matched to a gene: 11. CDR3: CASSRRTSGKEDTQYF. The CDR3 bases are TGTGCCAGCTCACGAAGAACTAGCGGAAAGGAAGATACGCAGTATTTT.

This chain joins TRBV5-5 and TRBJ1-2; TRBD1 might be the D (6 bases). Germline lookup yields CDR1 SGHKS and CDR2 YYEKEE (reference sequence). V lost 2 bases, J lost 3 bases, and 11 bases lay in between. This CDR3 is 14 amino acids long. CDR3 protein: CASSFVSGDYGYTF. CDR3 nucleotide sequence: TGTGCCAGCAGCTTCGTATCAGGGGACTATGGCTACACCTTC. Looking up the rest from reference TRBV5-5 and TRBJ1-2 gives the full variable domain: DAGVTQSPTHLIKTRGQQVTLRCSPISGHKSVSWYQQVLGQGPQFIFQYYEKEERGRGNFPDRFSARQFPNYSSELNVNALLLGDSALYLCASSFVSGDYGYTFGSGTRLTVV.

CDR3 bases: TGTGCCAGCAGCTTAAAACGGACTGTTTATGGCTACACCTTC. Amino acids: CASSLKRTVYGYTF. The chain links TRBV13 to TRBJ1-2; no firm D call. CDR1 and CDR2 (germline): PRHDT, FYEKMQ (reference sequence). This CDR3 is 14 amino acids long. The germline V and J ends were trimmed by 2 bases and 5 bases, with 12 bases remaining between them.

This clone was observed a few times. This chain uses TRBV30 with TRBJ2-7; D might be TRBD2 (6 bases). With 0 bases removed from V and 1 base from J, the gap between germline ends came to 10 bases. In germline, CDR1 is GTSNPN, CDR2 SVGIG (reference sequence). CDR3 length equals 14 residues. Here the CDR3 reads CAWSVRRDSYEQYF. CDR3 bases: TGTGCCTGGAGTGTCCGGCGGGATTCCTACGAGCAGTACTTC.

This sequence joins TRBV5-1 and TRBJ2-5, with a weak D call TRBD1 (6 bases). The V gene lost 8 bases and the J gene lost 4 bases, with 18 bases spanning the gap. Germline values: CDR1 SGHRS, CDR2 YFSETQ. This CDR3 is built from 14 residues. CDR3 protein: CASTTRGFRETQYF. The CDR3, as DNA: TGCGCCAGTACTACCAGGGGATTTCGAGAGACCCAGTACTTC.

The chain combines TRBV7-9 with TRBJ1-1, with 10 bases aligning to TRBD1. CDR1 and CDR2 from the germline V gene are SEHNR and FQNEAQ (reference sequence). Unmatched junction bases numbered 9, after V lost 5 bases and J lost 0 bases. The CDR3 length is 17 residues. CDR3 sequence reads: CASSTRTGGGMNTEAFF. CDR3 DNA: TGTGCCAGCAGCACGAGGACAGGGGGTGGAATGAACACTGAAGCTTTCTTT.